This paragraph covers one TCR beta chain sequence. Its specificity is unknown. This CDR3 region has 15 residues. Germline-derived CDR1 and CDR2 are SGHNT and YENEEA. V shed 1 base and J shed 1 base, with 7 bases lying between them. This entry is derived from a study of T cells in localized non-small cell lung cancer. Study outcomes and limitations: A median of approximately 50 clones ranked among the top 100 in tumor appeared in adjacent lung. Since sequencing was restricted to only one region of the tumor, intratumor heterogeneity remains a possibility.

Libraries were prepared by immunoSEQ multiplex PCR; TCRdb keeps only in-frame clonotypes and omits some of them. The sample lists some 5,100 clones, 28% occurring once. J is TRBJ2-2 and V is TRBV11-3, with a tentative D call TRBD2 (6 bases). The sequences come from lung tumor tissue, collected before any cancer treatment. The clonotype originates from a female donor over 55 with stage I lung adenocarcinoma. CDR3 residues: CASSLVAVNTGELFF. The CDR3 coding sequence is TGTGCCAGCAGCTTAGTAGCGGTGAACACCGGGGAGCTGTTTTTT. Complete variable domain (other parts from reference TRBV11-3 and TRBJ2-2): EAGVVQSPRYKIIEKKQPVAFWCNPISGHNTLYWYLQNLGQGPELLIRYENEEAVDDSQLPKDRFSAERLKGVDSTLKIQPAELGDSAVYLCASSLVAVNTGELFFGEGSRLTVL.